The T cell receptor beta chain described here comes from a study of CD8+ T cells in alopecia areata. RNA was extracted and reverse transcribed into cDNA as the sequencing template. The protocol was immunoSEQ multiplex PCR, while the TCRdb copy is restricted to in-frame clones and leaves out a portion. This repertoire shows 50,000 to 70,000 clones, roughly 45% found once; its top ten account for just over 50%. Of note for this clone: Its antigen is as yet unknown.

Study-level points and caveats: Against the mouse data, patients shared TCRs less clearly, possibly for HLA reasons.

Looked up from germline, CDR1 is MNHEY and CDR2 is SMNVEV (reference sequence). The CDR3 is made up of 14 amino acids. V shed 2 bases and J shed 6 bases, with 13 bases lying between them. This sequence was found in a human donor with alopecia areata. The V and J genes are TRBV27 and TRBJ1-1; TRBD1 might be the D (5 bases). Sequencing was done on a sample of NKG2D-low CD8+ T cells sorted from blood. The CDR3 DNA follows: TGTGCCAGCAGTTTAAGAGACAGTCGGGCTGAAGCTTTCTTT. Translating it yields CASSLRDSRAEAFF.